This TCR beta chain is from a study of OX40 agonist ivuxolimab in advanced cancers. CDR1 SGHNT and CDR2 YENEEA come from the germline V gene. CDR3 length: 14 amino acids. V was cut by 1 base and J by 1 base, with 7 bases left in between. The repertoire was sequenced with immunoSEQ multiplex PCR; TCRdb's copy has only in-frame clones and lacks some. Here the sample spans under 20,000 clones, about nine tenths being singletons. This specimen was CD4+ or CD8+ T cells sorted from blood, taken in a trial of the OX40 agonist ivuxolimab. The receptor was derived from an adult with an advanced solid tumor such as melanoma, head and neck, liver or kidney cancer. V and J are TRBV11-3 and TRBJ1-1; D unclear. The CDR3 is CASSLGRGNTEAFF. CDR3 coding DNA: TGTGCCAGCAGCTTAGGGCGCGGGAACACTGAAGCTTTCTTT.